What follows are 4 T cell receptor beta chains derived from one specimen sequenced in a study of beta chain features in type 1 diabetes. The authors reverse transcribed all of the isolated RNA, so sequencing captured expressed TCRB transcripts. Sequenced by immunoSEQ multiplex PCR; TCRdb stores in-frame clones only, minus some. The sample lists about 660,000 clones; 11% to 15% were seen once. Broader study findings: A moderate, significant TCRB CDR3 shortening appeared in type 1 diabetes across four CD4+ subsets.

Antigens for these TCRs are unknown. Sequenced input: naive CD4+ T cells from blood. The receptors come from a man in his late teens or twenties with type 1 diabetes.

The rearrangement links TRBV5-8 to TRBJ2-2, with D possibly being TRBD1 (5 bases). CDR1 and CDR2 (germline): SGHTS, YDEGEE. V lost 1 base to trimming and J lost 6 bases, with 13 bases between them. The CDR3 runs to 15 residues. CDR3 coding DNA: TGTGCCAGCAGCTTGCGGCAGGGATTGGCCGGGGAGCTGTTTTTT. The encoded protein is CASSLRQGLAGELFF.

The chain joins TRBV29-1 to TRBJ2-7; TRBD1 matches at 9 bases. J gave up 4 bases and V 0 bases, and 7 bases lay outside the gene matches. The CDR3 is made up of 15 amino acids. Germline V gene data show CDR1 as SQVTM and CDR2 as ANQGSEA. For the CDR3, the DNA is TGCAGCGTTGAAGAGGGAGGGACAGGGTATTACGAGCAGTACTTC. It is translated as CSVEEGGTGYYEQYF.

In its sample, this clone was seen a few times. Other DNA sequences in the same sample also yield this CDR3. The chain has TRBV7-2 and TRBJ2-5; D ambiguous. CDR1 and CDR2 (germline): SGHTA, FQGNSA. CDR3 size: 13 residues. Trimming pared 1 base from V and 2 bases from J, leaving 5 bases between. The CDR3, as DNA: TGTGCCAGCAGCTTAGTCGAACAAGAGACCCAGTACTTC. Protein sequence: CASSLVEQETQYF.

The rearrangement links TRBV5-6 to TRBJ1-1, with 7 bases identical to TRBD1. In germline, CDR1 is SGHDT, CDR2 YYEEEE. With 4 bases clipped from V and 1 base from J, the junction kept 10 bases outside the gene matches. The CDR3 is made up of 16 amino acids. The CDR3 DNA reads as TGTGCCAGCAGCCCACTGGGACAGATCTCGAACACTGAAGCTTTCTTT. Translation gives CASSPLGQISNTEAFF. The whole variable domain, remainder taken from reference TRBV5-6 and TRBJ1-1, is DAGVTQSPTHLIKTRGQQVTLRCSPKSGHDTVSWYQQALGQGPQFIFQYYEEEERQRGNFPDRFSGHQFPNYSSELNVNALLLGDSALYLCASSPLGQISNTEAFFGQGTRLTVV.